This TCR beta chain emerged from a study of T cell repertoires in cytomegalovirus infection. This clonotype has a count of ten or more. Antigen: not known. Study observations and caveats: In two of eight donors, the top clonotype was HLA-C-restricted CMV-specific.

This CDR3 is built from 14 residues. CDR1 is DFQATT, CDR2 SNEGSKA, per germline (reference sequence). V was trimmed by 0 bases and J by 6 bases, leaving 14 bases between them. TCRdb used MiXCR to reprocess the reads, holding one entry per CDR3 protein. The top ten hold under 25% of the sample, which has around 70,000 distinct CDR3 sequences, under 5% seen once. The receptor comes from a human donor in good health (CMV status not recorded). Some clones in this sample may be carry-over from other donors' samples. This chain uses TRBV20-1 with TRBJ2-5, with D maybe TRBD2 (6 bases). Source material: PBMCs. The CDR3 loop is CSARDSGVLKTQYF. The CDR3 bases are TGCAGTGCTAGAGATTCGGGGGTTCTGAAGACCCAGTACTTC.